This entry features one T cell receptor beta chain sequence. Relative to its sample, this clonotype is large (0.1 to 1%). No antigen is known for it. Per-nucleotide qualities are absent, and no much larger clonotype sits a single base away. This entry is derived from a study of MAIT cells during Salmonella Paratyphi A infection (dated by TCRdb to between 2016 and 2019). Turning to the overall study: A single dose of 1-5x10^3 CFU of S. Paratyphi A strain NVGH308 was swallowed by adult volunteers aged 18 to 60. Diagnosed volunteers received ciprofloxacin 500 mg twice daily for 14 days starting at diagnosis. The study at large found these results: MAIT TRBV usage was oligoclonal, favouring TRBV20 and TRBV6, and appeared unchanged by infection. From baseline to mid-infection, the space taken up by over-represented MAIT clonotypes dropped significantly (about 0.15 to 0.11), whereas no significant difference was seen post-infection. The availability of volunteer samples limited the sample sizes, but these sizes were considered adequate to detect differences between groups. Diagnosed volunteers showed more expansion or contraction among top five MAIT clonotypes than healthy controls (approximately 0.53 versus 0.13), suggesting infection-driven repertoire reshaping.

There are 16 amino acids in the CDR3, from cysteine to phenylalanine inclusive. The kept DNA is CDR3 alone, 48 bases in frame from the first base. CDR1 and CDR2 are drawn from the germline V gene: SGHVS, FNYEAQ. V is cut back by 2 bases and J by 4 bases, with 6 bases in the junction unmatched. The receptor library was made with 5' RACE. Two rounds of PCR with Phusion High-Fidelity polymerase amplified TCRbeta, with sample-specific barcodes added in the primers. Template-switch cDNA synthesis with SMARTScribe reverse transcriptase and a TRBC-specific primer was used to generate TCRbeta libraries. After barcoding, samples were pooled and then prepared using the NEBNext Ultra DNA Library Prep Kit for Illumina. Sequencing of libraries was performed on an Illumina MiSeq with the MiSeq reagent kit v2, 300 cycles. The original pipeline was this. Jemultiplexer demultiplexed the reads by barcode, and MiTCR with default parameters aligned the reads. Non-functional sequences were filtered out with VDJtools, and clonotypes were defined by amino acid sequence, with frequencies based on assigned sequence reads. Clonal space homeostasis binned clonotypes by frequency as over-represented (0.05-1), large, medium and small. The public sequencing data were trimmed at Q25 with fastp and processed into clonotypes with MiXCR by TCRdb, which kept only in-frame beta chains. Each CDR3 protein appears once, grouped with its most common genes and DNA. TCRdb, not the original authors, processed these V and J calls. The sample table holds some 700 distinct CDR3 sequences, of which approximately 16% were seen once. Approximately 34% of the sample is held by the ten biggest clonotypes.

The meaning of the sample's time point label: mid-infection, around enteric fever diagnosis. MAIT cells were defined as Valpha7.2+ CD161+ T cells and were identified and sorted by flow cytometry. In six volunteers who developed enteric fever after controlled oral challenge with live Salmonella Paratyphi A, circulating MAIT cell TCRbeta repertoires were profiled over time. MAIT cell samples were contributed by each diagnosed volunteer at pre-infection, mid-infection and post-infection timepoints. A diagnosis of enteric fever was based on Paratyphi A bacteremia and/or a persistent fever above 38 degrees C that lasted longer than 12 hours. Challenged volunteers were diagnosed with infection sometime between day 4 and day 7 after challenge. For RNA extraction, 5,000 to 10,000 MAIT cells from each sample were sorted straight into RNAqueous-Micro lysis buffer. Lymphoprep gradient centrifugation was used to isolate peripheral blood mononuclear cells from blood samples and leukocyte cones. A BD FACSAria Fusion or BD FACSAria III sorter was used for cell sorting.

The sequence is built from TRBV7-6 and TRBJ2-3; 10 of the junction bases match TRBD1. The sample was MAIT cells from blood, taken at the middle sampling point of the challenge study. The TCR originated in a person aged 18 to 70 who was deliberately infected with Salmonella Paratyphi A in a paratyphoid fever challenge study. The DNA reads as follows: TGTGCCAGCAGCTTAAGGGACAGGGGCTCCCCAGATACGCAGTATTTT. It translates as CASSLRDRGSPDTQYF. Full variable domain (CDR3 extended with the reference TRBV7-6 and TRBJ2-3 proteins): GAGVSQSPRYKVTKRGQDVALRCDPISGHVSLYWYRQALGQGPEFLTYFNYEAQQDKSGLPNDRFSAERPEGSISTLTIQRTEQRDSAMYRCASSLRDRGSPDTQYFGPGTRLTVL.